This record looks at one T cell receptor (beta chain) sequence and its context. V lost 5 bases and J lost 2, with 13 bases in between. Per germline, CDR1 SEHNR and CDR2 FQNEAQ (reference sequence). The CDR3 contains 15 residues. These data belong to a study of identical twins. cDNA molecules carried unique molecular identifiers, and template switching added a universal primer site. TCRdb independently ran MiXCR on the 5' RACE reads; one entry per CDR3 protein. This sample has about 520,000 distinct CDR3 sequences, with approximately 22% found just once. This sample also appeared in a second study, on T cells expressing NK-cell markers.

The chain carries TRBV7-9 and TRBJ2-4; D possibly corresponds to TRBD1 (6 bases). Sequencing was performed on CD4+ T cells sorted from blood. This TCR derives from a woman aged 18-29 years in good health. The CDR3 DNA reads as TGTGCCAGCAGCCATACTACAGGGACCAAAAACATTCAGTACTTC. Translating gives CASSHTTGTKNIQYF. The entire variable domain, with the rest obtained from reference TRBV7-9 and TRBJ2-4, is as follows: DTGVSQNPRHKITKRGQNVTFRCDPISEHNRLYWYRQTLGQGPEFLTYFQNEAQLEKSRLLSDRFSAERPKGSFSTLEIQRTEQGDSAMYLCASSHTTGTKNIQYFGAGTRLSVL.